This T cell receptor (beta chain) was recovered during a study of blood T cells in healthy people across ages. Study-level results: Getting older went along with TCR beta diversity per million T cells dropping roughly linearly.

Concerning this clonotype: The antigen remains undetermined.

Staff drew ten milliliters of peripheral blood from each donor. Isolation of PBMCs gave at least 7 million cells per sample. The V segment lost 3 bases and the J segment 3 bases; nucleotides outside the gene matches: 7. CDR1 DFQATT and CDR2 SNEGSKA come from the germline V gene (reference sequence). The CDR3 runs 14 residues. A J-beta primer mix and a sample-barcoded 5' primer were used in a second PCR of about 7 to 12 cycles. A template-switch adaptor with 12 random nucleotides tagged each cDNA molecule. TCRdb re-called the 5' RACE reads with MiXCR, one entry per CDR3 protein. The sample has over 1,200,000 distinct CDR3 sequences, approximately 59% seen once.

J is TRBJ2-7 and V is TRBV20-1, with TRBD2 identical over 8 bases. This clonotype originated in a young man in good health. The specimen sequenced was blood. The CDR3 sequence: CSARLSGSGYEQYF. The CDR3, as DNA: TGCAGTGCTAGGTTGAGCGGGAGTGGCTACGAGCAGTACTTC.